This T cell receptor (beta chain) was identified in a study of OX40 agonist ivuxolimab in advanced cancers. Assay: immunoSEQ multiplex PCR; the TCRdb copy retains only in-frame clones and omits some. The repertoire includes about 86,000 clones, 87% of them detected once, and approximately 1.5% sits in the top ten. Whole-study findings and limits: Still undetermined is the antigen specificity of the expanded peripheral T cells.

Points on this clone: Its antigen is not known.

This CDR3 is built from 14 residues. Material: CD4+ or CD8+ T cells sorted from blood, obtained in a trial of the OX40 agonist ivuxolimab. The sequence came from an adult with an advanced solid tumor such as melanoma, head and neck, liver or kidney cancer. V is TRBV21-1 and J is TRBJ2-3. TRBV21-1 is annotated as a pseudogene. The CDR3 reads CASSKEGGRDTQYF. The CDR3, as DNA: TGTGCCAGCAGCAAAGAGGGGGGAAGGGATACGCAGTATTTT.